This note documents a single T cell receptor beta chain sequence. This specimen comes from a study of blood T cell repertoires in COVID-19. Overall study: Material from acute and convalescent COVID-19 was sourced from the United States, Italy and Spain. T cells, B-cell-depleted T cells, or PBMCs provided the cDNA or gDNA that served as material.

V shed 6 bases and J 7 bases; nucleotides not matched to a gene: 8. The CDR3 is made up of 12 amino acids. Per the germline V gene, CDR1 is SQVTM and CDR2 is ANQGSEA. Per the authors' pipeline: It was from reference gene primer amplification that nucleated cell counts were estimated. Generated by immunoSEQ multiplex PCR, the TCRdb table keeps only in-frame clones and is missing some. V and J calls and clone size are copied from that table; D and trimming were computed from the DNA. Seen here are about 120,000 clones, around 80% observed once, and the top ten hold approximately 3.9%. The sequenced material came from peripheral blood. V is TRBV29-1 and J is TRBJ1-2; 7 nucleotides line up with TRBD1. The TCR was taken from a woman aged 80 or older with acute or convalescent COVID-19. CDR3 sequence (DNA): TGCAGCGTGGGGACAGCCTCCAGTGGCTACACCTTC. It specifies CSVGTASSGYTF.